This TCR beta chain was obtained from a study of response to subunit inactivated influenza vaccine. Findings and limits, study-wide: The study's authors posited that every seasonal influenza vaccination enlists few new T cells.

Via MiXCR, TCRdb re-called the RT-PCR reads, giving one row per CDR3 protein. The repertoire holds around 580,000 distinct CDR3 sequences, with 12% as singletons. The CDR3 is 15 amino acids. Germline V gene lookup returns CDR1 MNHEY and CDR2 SVGEGT. The ends were cut back, 7 bases at V and 0 bases at J, with 15 bases in the middle. Comment on this clonotype: What it binds is unknown.

This sample comprised PBMCs from blood, obtained on the day of vaccination. This sequence originates from a man aged 45-65 years who received an inactivated influenza vaccine. This chain uses TRBV6-2 or TRBV6-3 with TRBJ2-5, with unresolved D. In DNA, the CDR3 is TGTGCCAGCACCCCCACGTCCACGTACCAAGAGACCCAGTACTTC. It is translated as CASTPTSTYQETQYF.